This T cell receptor beta chain is from a study of neurological immune-mediated disorders. The overall study: Multiple sclerosis patients (n of about 34) included approximately 31 with relapsing-remitting and 3 with secondary progressive disease.

This clonotype was seen at least ten times. Antigen specificity is unknown. CDR3 length: 16 residues. CDR1 and CDR2 from the germline V gene are MNHEY and SVGAGI. Losses at the gene ends were 2 bases for V and 1 base for J; bases not matched to a gene: 7. Template-switch 5'RACE cDNA synthesis added a 10-nucleotide unique molecular identifier. TCRdb re-analysed the 5' RACE reads in MiXCR, keeping a single row per CDR3 protein. The sample lists approximately 90,000 distinct CDR3 sequences, about 3.8% seen once, with roughly 6% in the top ten. Study observations and caveats: It was HTLV-1-associated myelopathy that showed the most TCR clonal expansion, while multiple sclerosis showed the least, falling below healthy controls.

The origin of this receptor is a woman under 30 with multiple sclerosis. The chain employs TRBV6-5 and TRBJ2-5; the match to TRBD2 covers 7 bases. The sample comprised PBMCs. The CDR3 sequence: CASSYQRWGGQETQYF. The CDR3 nucleotides are TGTGCCAGCAGTTACCAGCGGTGGGGGGGCCAAGAGACCCAGTACTTC.